The next 9 T cell receptor beta chains were all read from a single sample in a study of blood T cell repertoires in COVID-19. TCRdb keeps only in-frame clones here, not all; method: immunoSEQ multiplex PCR. The repertoire holds some 200,000 clones, around nine tenths seen once, with 3.7% in the top ten. The sample comprised peripheral blood. The origin of the receptors is a man aged 18-30 years with active or convalescent COVID-19.

V usage is TRBV11-3 and J usage is TRBJ1-1; 10 bases align to TRBD1. After removal of 1 base from V and 3 bases from J, the junction contained 2 bases not matched to a gene. The CDR3 has 15 residues. Germline loops: CDR1 SGHNT, CDR2 YENEEA. CDR3 sequence reads: CASSLVGTGDTEAFF. The CDR3 DNA follows: TGTGCCAGCAGCTTAGTGGGGACAGGGGACACTGAAGCTTTCTTT.

This rearrangement joins TRBV5-4 to TRBJ2-7; a weak D match, TRBD1 (5 bases). Germline CDR1 SGHNT, CDR2 YYREEE (reference sequence). The germline V and J ends were trimmed by 0 bases and 5 bases, with 9 bases remaining between them. The length of the CDR3 is 13 residues. The CDR3 region is CASSLGGFNEQYV. CDR3 bases: TGTGCCAGCAGCTTGGGGGGCTTCAACGAGCAGTACGTC.

The chain uses TRBV10-3 and TRBJ1-1; tentatively, D is TRBD1 (6 bases). The V gene lost 7 bases and the J gene lost 0 bases, with 18 bases spanning the gap. Germline V lookup: CDR1 ENHRY, CDR2 SYGVKD. The length of the CDR3 is 16 residues. The CDR3 region has the DNA TGTGCCATCACAGTTGGCCCGGACAGATTGAACACTGAAGCTTTCTTT. Its translation: CAITVGPDRLNTEAFF.

The chain carries TRBV6-4 and TRBJ2-7; the D gene is possibly TRBD1 (6 bases). Deletions cut 6 bases from V and 7 bases from J, with 25 bases between. CDR1 and CDR2 (germline): MRHNA, SNTAGT. This CDR3 is built from 16 residues. In DNA, the CDR3 is TGTGCCAGCAGCGACCTTGGGGTTAAGACAGGCCAAGAGCAGTACGTC. This translates into CASSDLGVKTGQEQYV.

The chain is built from TRBV5-1 and TRBJ2-5; a possible D gene is TRBD1 (6 bases). CDR1 SGHRS and CDR2 YFSETQ come from the germline V gene. There are 17 residues in the CDR3. V was pared by 4 bases and J by 4 bases, with 23 bases between. The CDR3 reads CASSPLLEAQGRETQYF. DNA for the CDR3: TGCGCCAGCAGCCCTCTCCTGGAAGCACAGGGTCGAGAGACCCAGTACTTC.

This chain joins TRBV24-1 and TRBJ2-2, with 7 bases that match TRBD1. This CDR3 contains 14 residues. CDR1 is KGHDR, CDR2 SFDVKD, per germline. The junction had 3 bases not matched to a gene; V was cut back by 3 bases and J by 6 bases. The CDR3 DNA follows: TGTGCCACCAGTGATCCAGGGGGACCCGGGGAGCTGTTTTTT. It specifies CATSDPGGPGELFF.

The rearrangement joins TRBV14 to TRBJ2-2, with 7 bases lining up with TRBD2. Germline CDR1 reads SGHDN; CDR2 reads FVKESK. Unmatched junction bases numbered 2, after V lost 4 bases and J lost 0 bases. This CDR3 region has 15 residues. The chain's CDR3 is CASSPSGANTGELFF. CDR3 nucleotides: TGTGCCAGCAGCCCGAGCGGGGCGAACACCGGGGAGCTGTTTTTT.

CDR3 nucleotide sequence: TGTGCCAGCAGTTACGAGACCACCCCAAGGACTAGCGGGAGCTCCACCTACGAGCAGTACTTC. This sequence encodes CASSYETTPRTSGSSTYEQYF. The chain links TRBV6-2 or TRBV6-3 to TRBJ2-7, with 13 bases lining up with TRBD2. Trimming at V came to 2 bases and at J to 2 bases, leaving 18 bases not matched to a gene. Looked up from germline, CDR1 is MNHEY and CDR2 is SVGEGT. This CDR3 is built from 21 residues.

V gene TRBV4-1 combines with J gene TRBJ1-5; D not resolved. This CDR3 has 16 amino acids. The germline V and J ends were trimmed by 1 base and 1 base, with 11 bases remaining between them. CDR1 and CDR2 from the germline V gene are MGHRA and YSYEKL. The CDR3 region is CASSQASVPSNQPQHF. Written as DNA, the CDR3 is TGCGCCAGCAGCCAAGCGAGTGTCCCGAGCAATCAGCCCCAGCATTTT.